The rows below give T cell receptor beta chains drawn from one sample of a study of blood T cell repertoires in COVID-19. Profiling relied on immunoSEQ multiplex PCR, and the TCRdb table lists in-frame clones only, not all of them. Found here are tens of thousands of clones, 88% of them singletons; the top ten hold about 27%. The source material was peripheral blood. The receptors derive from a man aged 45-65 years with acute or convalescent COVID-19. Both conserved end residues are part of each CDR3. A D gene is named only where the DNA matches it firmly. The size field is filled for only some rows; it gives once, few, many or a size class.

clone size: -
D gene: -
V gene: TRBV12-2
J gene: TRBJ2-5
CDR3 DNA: TGTGCAAGTCGCTTAGGAGACAGGGGGAAGACCCAGTACTTC
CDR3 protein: CASRLGDRGKTQYF

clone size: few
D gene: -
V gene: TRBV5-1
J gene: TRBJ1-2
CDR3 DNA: TGCGCCAGCAGCCTATCGGACAGTAAGGGCTACACCTTC
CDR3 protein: CASSLSDSKGYTF

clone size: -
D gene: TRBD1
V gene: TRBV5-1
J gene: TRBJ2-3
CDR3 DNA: TGCGCCAGCAGCACACAGGGGCCTGCAGTCGTTAGCACAGATACGCAGTATTTT
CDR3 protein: CASSTQGPAVVSTDTQYF

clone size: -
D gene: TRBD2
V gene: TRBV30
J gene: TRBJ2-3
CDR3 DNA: TGTGCCTGGAGTGAAGGACTAGCGGGGGCTGGAGATACGCAGTATTTT
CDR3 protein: CAWSEGLAGAGDTQYF

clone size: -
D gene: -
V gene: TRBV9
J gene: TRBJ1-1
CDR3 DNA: TGTGCCAGCAGCGTAGGCACGGGCACTGAAGCTTTCTTT
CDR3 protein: CASSVGTGTEAFF

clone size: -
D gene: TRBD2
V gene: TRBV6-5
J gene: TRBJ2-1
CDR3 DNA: TGTGCCAGCAGTTACGTGGGGGGGAATGAGCAGTTCTTC
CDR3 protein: CASSYVGGNEQFF

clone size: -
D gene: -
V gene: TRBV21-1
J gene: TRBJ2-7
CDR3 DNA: TGTGCCAGCAGCAAAGGCGCGGGCTCCTACGAGCAGTACTTC
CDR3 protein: CASSKGAGSYEQYF

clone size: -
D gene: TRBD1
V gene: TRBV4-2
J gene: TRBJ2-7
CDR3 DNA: TGTGCCAGCAGCCCACGGCCAGGGGGCGAATACGAGCAGTACTTC
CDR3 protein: CASSPRPGGEYEQYF

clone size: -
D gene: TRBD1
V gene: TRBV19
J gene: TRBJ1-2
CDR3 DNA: TGTGCCAGTAGCGGGACAGGGGGCCGTGGCTACACCTTC
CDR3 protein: CASSGTGGRGYTF

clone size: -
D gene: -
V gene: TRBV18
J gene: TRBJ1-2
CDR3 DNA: TGTGCCAGCTCACCACCTAGCGGAACTCAAAGTGGCTACACCTTC
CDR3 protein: CASSPPSGTQSGYTF

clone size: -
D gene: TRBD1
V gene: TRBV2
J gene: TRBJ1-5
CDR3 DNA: TGTGCCAGCAAACAAGGGACAGGGAGCAATCAGCCCCAGCATTTT
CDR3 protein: CASKQGTGSNQPQHF

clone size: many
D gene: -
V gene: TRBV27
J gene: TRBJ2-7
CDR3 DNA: TGTGCCAGCAGTTTGACAGTGTTATCCTACGAGCAGTACTTC
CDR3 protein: CASSLTVLSYEQYF

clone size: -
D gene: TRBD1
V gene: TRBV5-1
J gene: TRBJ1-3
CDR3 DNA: TGCGCCAGCAGCCAGGGACAGAGCTCTGGAAACACCATATATTTT
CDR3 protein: CASSQGQSSGNTIYF

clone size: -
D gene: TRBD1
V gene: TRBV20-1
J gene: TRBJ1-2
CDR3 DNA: TGCAGTGGGGACTCTTTAGGACAGGTCAACTTC
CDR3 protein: CSGDSLGQVNF

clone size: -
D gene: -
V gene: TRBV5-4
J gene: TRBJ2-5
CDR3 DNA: TGTGCCAGCAGCTTGGCCGGTACTGAGACCCAGTACTTC
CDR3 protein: CASSLAGTETQYF

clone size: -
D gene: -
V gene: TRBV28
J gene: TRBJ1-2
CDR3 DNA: TGTGCCAGCAAGAGAAACTCCCACTATGGCTACACCTTC
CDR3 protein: CASKRNSHYGYTF

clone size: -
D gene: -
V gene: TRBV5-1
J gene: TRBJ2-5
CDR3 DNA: TGCGCCAGCAGCTTGGCCGTCAGGGGCAGCTTTAACCAAGAGACCCAGTACTTC
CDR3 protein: CASSLAVRGSFNQETQYF

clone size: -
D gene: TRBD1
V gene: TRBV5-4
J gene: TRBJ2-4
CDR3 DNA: TGTGCCAGCAGCCAAAGACAGGGGGCCAAAAACATTCAGTACTTC
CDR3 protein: CASSQRQGAKNIQYF

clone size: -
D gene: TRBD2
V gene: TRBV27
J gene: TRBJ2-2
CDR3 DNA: TGTGCCAGCAGTTCCCGGGCGGGGGGCACCGGGGAGCTGTTTTTT
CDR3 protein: CASSSRAGGTGELFF

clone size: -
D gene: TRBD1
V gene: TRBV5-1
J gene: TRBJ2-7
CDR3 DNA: TGCGCCAGCAGCGTACAGGGGAACTCCTACGAGCAGTACTTC
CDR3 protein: CASSVQGNSYEQYF

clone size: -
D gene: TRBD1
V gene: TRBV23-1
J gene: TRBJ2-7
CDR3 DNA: TGCGCCAGCAGTCAACACGGGACAGGCGTCCACGAGCAGTACTTC
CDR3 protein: CASSQHGTGVHEQYF

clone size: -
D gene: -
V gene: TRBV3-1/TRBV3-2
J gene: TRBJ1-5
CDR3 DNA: TGTGCCAGCAGCCAATCGGGGTTCGATCAGCCCCAGCATTTT
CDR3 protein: CASSQSGFDQPQHF

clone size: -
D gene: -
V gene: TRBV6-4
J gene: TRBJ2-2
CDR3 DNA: TGTGCCAGCAGTGACAGGGGGACCGGGGAGCTGTTTTTT
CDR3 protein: CASSDRGTGELFF

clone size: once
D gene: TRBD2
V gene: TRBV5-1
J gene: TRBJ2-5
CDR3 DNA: TGCGCCAGTTCGGGACTAGCGATAGAGACCCAGTACTTC
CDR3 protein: CASSGLAIETQYF

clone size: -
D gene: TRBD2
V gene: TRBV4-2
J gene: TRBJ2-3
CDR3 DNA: TGTGCCAGCAGCCAAGCGGGGGGTCCTGATAAGCAGTATTTT
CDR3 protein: CASSQAGGPDKQYF

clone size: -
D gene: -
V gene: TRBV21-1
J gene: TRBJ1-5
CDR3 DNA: TGTGCCCGCCCCTTCAGGCCCACTTGGGATCAGCCCCAGCATTTT
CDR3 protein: CARPFRPTWDQPQHF

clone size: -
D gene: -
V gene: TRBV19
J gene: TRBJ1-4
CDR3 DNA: TGTGCCACTAAGCGGACCGCAACTAATGAAAAACTGTTTTTT
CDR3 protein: CATKRTATNEKLFF

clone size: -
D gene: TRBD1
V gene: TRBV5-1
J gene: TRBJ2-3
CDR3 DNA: TGCGCCAGCGCGGGGACAGGGTATTCAGATACGCAGTATTTT
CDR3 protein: CASAGTGYSDTQYF

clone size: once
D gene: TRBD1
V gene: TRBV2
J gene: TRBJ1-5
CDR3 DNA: TGTGCCAGCAGTGGACAGGGTACCAATCAGCCCCAGCATTTT
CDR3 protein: CASSGQGTNQPQHF

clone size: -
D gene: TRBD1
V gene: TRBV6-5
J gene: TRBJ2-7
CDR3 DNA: TGTGCCAGCAGTCGAGGGACAGCCTACGAGCAGTACTTC
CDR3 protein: CASSRGTAYEQYF

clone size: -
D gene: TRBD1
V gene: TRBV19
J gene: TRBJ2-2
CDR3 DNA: TGTGCCAGTAGTCCCGGGACAGGGGTCACCGGGGAGCTGTTTTTT
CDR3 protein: CASSPGTGVTGELFF

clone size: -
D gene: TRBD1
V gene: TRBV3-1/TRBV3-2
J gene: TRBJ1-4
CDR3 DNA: TGTGCCAGCGGACTCCAGACAGGGGGCAATGAAAAACTGTTTTTT
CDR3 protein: CASGLQTGGNEKLFF

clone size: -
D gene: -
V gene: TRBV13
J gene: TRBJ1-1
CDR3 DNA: TGTGCCAGCAGCTCGGAAAGATGGAGAAACACTGAAGCTTTCTTT
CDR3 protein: CASSSERWRNTEAFF

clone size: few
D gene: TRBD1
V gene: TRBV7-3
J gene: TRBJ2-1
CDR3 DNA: TGTGCCAGCAGCTGGGGACAGGGCTCCTACAATGAGCAGTTCTTC
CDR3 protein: CASSWGQGSYNEQFF

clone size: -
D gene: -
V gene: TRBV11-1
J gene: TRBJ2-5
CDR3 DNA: TGTGCCAGCAGTCAGGTGTACCAAGAGACCCAGTACTTC
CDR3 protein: CASSQVYQETQYF

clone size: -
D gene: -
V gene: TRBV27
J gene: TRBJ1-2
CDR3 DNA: TGTGCCAGCAGTCAGAGGGAGGACATCGGCTACACCTTC
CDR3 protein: CASSQREDIGYTF

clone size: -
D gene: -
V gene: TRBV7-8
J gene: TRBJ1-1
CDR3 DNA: TGTGCCAGCAGCTTAGAGCTGAACACTGAAGCTTTCTTT
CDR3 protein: CASSLELNTEAFF

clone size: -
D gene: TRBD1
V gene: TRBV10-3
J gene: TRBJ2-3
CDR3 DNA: TGTGCCATCCGGGGGGGGGACAGGGGAGATACGCAGTATTTT
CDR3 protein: CAIRGGDRGDTQYF

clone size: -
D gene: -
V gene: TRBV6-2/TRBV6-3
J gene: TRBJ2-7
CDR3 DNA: TGTGCCAGCAGTCAACAGGGCTACGAGCAGTACTTC
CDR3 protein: CASSQQGYEQYF

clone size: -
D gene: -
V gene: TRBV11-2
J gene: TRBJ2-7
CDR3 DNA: TGTGCCAGCAGCTTATCTCGAGACAGACCCTACGAGCAGTACTTC
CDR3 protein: CASSLSRDRPYEQYF

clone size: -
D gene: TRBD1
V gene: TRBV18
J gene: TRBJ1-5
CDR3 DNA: TGTGCCAGCGCATCCGGGACAGGGGATAGGGGCAATCAGCCCCAGCATTTT
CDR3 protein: CASASGTGDRGNQPQHF

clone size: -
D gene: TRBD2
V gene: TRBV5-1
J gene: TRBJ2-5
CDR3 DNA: TGCGCCAGCAGCTTAGGACTAGCGGGGGGAAACCAAGAGACCCAGTACTTC
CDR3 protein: CASSLGLAGGNQETQYF

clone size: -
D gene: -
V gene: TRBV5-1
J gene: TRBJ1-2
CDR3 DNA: TGCGCCAGCAGCCTGCCGGGAGGGGGTAGCTATGGCTACACCTTC
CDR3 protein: CASSLPGGGSYGYTF

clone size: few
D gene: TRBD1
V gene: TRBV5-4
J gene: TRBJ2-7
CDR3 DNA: TGTGCCAGCAGCCTACCGGGACAGGGGTCCGACGAGCAGTACTTC
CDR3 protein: CASSLPGQGSDEQYF